This entry features one T cell receptor (beta chain) sequence. The sample comes from a study of OX40 agonist ivuxolimab in advanced cancers. The wider study: Patients with hepatocellular carcinoma, melanoma, renal cell or head and neck cancer made up the dose-escalation patients.

Data came from immunoSEQ multiplex PCR; TCRdb stores just in-frame clones and leaves some out. The sample yields about 82,000 clones, more than 70% seen once. This TCR came from an adult with an advanced solid tumor such as melanoma, head and neck, liver or kidney cancer. The sample in question was CD4+ or CD8+ T cells sorted from blood, obtained in a trial of the OX40 agonist ivuxolimab.

DNA for the CDR3: TGCGCCAGCTCCCGGGGGAGTCCACTTTCTACCGGAGGACGCAATCAGCCCCAGCATTTT. Amino acids: CASSRGSPLSTGGRNQPQHF. This chain connects TRBV5-1 to TRBJ1-5; TRBD1 is a possible D gene (5 bases). CDR3 length equals 20 residues. Deletions cut 7 bases from V and 2 bases from J, with 31 bases between. Germline values: CDR1 SGHRS, CDR2 YFSETQ.